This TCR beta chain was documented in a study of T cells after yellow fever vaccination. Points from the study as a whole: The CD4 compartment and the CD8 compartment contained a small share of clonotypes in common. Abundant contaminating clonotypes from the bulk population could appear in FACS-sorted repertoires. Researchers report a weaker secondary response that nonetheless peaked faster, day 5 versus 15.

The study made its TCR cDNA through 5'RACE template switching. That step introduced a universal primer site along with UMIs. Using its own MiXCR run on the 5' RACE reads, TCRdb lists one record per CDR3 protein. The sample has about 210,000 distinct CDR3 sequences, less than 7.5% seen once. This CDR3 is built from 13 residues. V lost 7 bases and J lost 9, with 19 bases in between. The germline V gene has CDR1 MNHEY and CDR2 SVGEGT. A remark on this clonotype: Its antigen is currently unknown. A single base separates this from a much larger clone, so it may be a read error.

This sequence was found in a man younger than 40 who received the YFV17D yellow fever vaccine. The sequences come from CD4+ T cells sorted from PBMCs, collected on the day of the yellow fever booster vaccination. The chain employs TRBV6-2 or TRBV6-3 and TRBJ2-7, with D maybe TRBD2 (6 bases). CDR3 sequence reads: CASIIQRDCGQYF. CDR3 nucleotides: TGTGCCAGCATCATACAGAGGGACTGCGGGCAGTACTTC.